This T cell receptor beta chain was captured by sequencing in a study of tumor-infiltrating lymphocytes in primary liver carcinoma. Study context: Men and women, 30 to 69 years of age, made up the patients.

Germline V gives CDR1 MDHEN, CDR2 SYDVKM. The ends were cut back, 5 bases at V and 7 bases at J, with 21 bases in the middle. The CDR3 runs to 15 residues. Production of TCR beta cDNA used roughly 500 ng total RNA together with a constant-region primer. Each TCR beta library was derived from three nested multiplex PCR rounds that employed slightly modified ARM-PCR. TRBV1-TRBV30 forward primers and a C-beta reverse primer were used in the first two PCR rounds, which each ran for approximately 11 cycles. Using its own MiXCR run on the multiplex PCR reads, TCRdb lists one record per CDR3 protein. The repertoire holds approximately 110,000 distinct CDR3 sequences, 64% seen once, with around 8.2% in the top ten. Bulk tissue was left unsorted, and RNA and DNA were co-extracted from about 20-30 mg of it. Treatment-naive at the time, the patients had chronic HBV infection.

The sequenced sample was liver tumor tissue from sampling region 3. Noted subset: tumor region T3, left-lateral pole. The receptor was isolated from an older woman with primary liver carcinoma and hepatitis B virus infection. The chain couples TRBV28 to TRBJ2-7; a weak D match, TRBD2 (5 bases). The CDR3 sequence: CASSVGGSRGREQYF. The CDR3 DNA reads as TGTGCCAGCAGTGTGGGTGGCAGCCGGGGTCGGGAGCAGTACTTC. The full variable domain, in which reference TRBV28 and TRBJ2-7 provide the parts outside the CDR3, is DVKVTQSSRYLVKRTGEKVFLECVQDMDHENMFWYRQDPGLGLRLIYFSYDVKMKEKGDIPEGYSVSREKKERFSLILESASTNQTSMYLCASSVGGSRGREQYFGPGTRLTVT.